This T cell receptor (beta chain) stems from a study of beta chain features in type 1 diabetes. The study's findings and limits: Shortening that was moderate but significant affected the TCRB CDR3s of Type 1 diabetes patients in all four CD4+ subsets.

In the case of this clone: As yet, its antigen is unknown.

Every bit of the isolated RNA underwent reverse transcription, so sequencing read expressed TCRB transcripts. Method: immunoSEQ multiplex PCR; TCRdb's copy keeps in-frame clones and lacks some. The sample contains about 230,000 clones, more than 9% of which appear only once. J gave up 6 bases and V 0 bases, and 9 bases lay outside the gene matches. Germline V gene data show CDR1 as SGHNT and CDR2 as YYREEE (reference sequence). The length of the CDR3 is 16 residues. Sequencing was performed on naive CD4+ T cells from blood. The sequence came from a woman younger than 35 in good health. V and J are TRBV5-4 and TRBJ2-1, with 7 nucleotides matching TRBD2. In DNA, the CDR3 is TGTGCCAGCAGCTTGGACGCGGGAGCTCCTTCCAATGAGCAGTTCTTC. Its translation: CASSLDAGAPSNEQFF.